The rows below give T cell receptor beta chains drawn from one sample of a study of cytomegalovirus exposure and HLA in healthy donors. Clones were read by immunoSEQ multiplex PCR, and TCRdb kept only the in-frame ones, dropping some. The data hold 200,000 to 300,000 clones, with less than 90% observed a single time. The sample taken for sequencing was PBMCs. The receptors were sampled from a man between 18 and 35 years old in good health and CMV-seropositive. The CDR3 runs from the conserved cysteine through the conserved F or W. Each record gives: J gene, CDR3 length, D gene, clone size, V gene, CDR3 protein, CDR3 DNA. A D gene is named only where the DNA matches it firmly. Clone size is stated in some rows and not others, as once, few, many or a class when expanded.

>TRBJ2-7|15|-|-|TRBV6-1
CASSEILTGAFEQYF
TGTGCCAGCAGTGAGATTTTAACCGGGGCGTTCGAGCAGTACTTC
>TRBJ2-2|13|-|-|TRBV15
CATSLPESGELFF
TGTGCCACCAGCCTCCCTGAGAGCGGGGAGCTGTTTTTT
>TRBJ2-2|15|-|-|TRBV28
CASSFGGVGPGELFF
TGTGCCAGCAGTTTTGGCGGGGTCGGTCCCGGGGAGCTGTTTTTT
>TRBJ1-1|15|-|-|TRBV27
CASSLSVGGNTEAFF
TGTGCCAGCAGTTTATCGGTTGGGGGGAACACTGAAGCTTTCTTT
>TRBJ1-4|16|TRBD1|-|TRBV7-9
CASSPLQGQGGEKLFF
TGTGCCAGCAGCCCCCTACAAGGACAGGGAGGGGAAAAACTGTTTTTT
>TRBJ2-5|13|-|-|TRBV5-4
CASSSRGLKTQYF
TGTGCCAGCAGCTCTCGTGGACTGAAGACCCAGTACTTC
>TRBJ1-5|14|-|-|TRBV5-1
CASSLDRGSQPQHF
TGCGCCAGCAGCTTGGACCGGGGTAGTCAGCCCCAGCATTTT
>TRBJ1-5|13|TRBD1|-|TRBV2
CASEDRPNQPQHF
TGTGCCAGCGAGGACAGGCCCAATCAGCCCCAGCATTTT
>TRBJ2-3|14|-|-|TRBV4-3
CASSPVGTRDTQYF
TGCGCCAGCAGCCCGGTTGGAACTCGGGATACGCAGTATTTT
>TRBJ2-2|14|TRBD1|-|TRBV10-3
CAIRTGTVDGELFF
TGTGCCATCAGGACCGGGACAGTGGACGGGGAGCTGTTTTTT
>TRBJ2-7|14|TRBD1|-|TRBV6-6
CASSTGEQSYEQYF
TGTGCCAGCAGCACAGGGGAGCAGTCTTACGAGCAGTACTTC
>TRBJ2-5|15|TRBD1|-|TRBV7-7
CASSPAGDSQETQYF
TGTGCCAGCAGCCCAGCTGGGGACAGTCAAGAGACCCAGTACTTC
>TRBJ1-2|14|-|-|TRBV10-3
CAISEGIRAYGYTF
TGTGCCATCAGTGAGGGAATTAGGGCGTATGGCTACACCTTC
>TRBJ2-7|16|TRBD1|-|TRBV7-9
CASSRGHGQATYEQYF
TGTGCCAGCAGCCGCGGTCACGGACAGGCCACCTACGAGCAGTACTTC
>TRBJ1-1|9|-|-|TRBV20-1
CSASTEAFF
TGCAGTGCTAGCACTGAAGCTTTCTTT
>TRBJ1-3|12|-|-|TRBV6-5
CASSYSGNTIYF
TGTGCCAGCAGTTACTCCGGAAACACCATATATTTT
>TRBJ1-4|16|TRBD1|-|TRBV5-4
CASSLRQGSGNEKLFF
TGTGCCAGCAGCTTAAGACAGGGCTCGGGTAATGAAAAACTGTTTTTT
>TRBJ1-2|11|-|-|TRBV7-9
CASSLGQGYTF
TGTGCCAGCAGCCTTGGACAGGGCTACACCTTC
>TRBJ2-2|11|-|-|TRBV5-1
CASSTSGELFF
TGCGCCAGCAGCACCAGTGGGGAGCTGTTTTTT
>TRBJ2-3|14|TRBD1|-|TRBV29-1
CSVTGGGYSDTQYF
TGCAGCGTGACAGGGGGCGGGTACTCAGATACGCAGTATTTT
>TRBJ2-1|14|-|-|TRBV6-1
CASSEGTRRYEQFF
TGTGCCAGTTCCGAGGGGACAAGACGGTATGAGCAGTTCTTC
>TRBJ2-7|13|-|-|TRBV5-6
CASSLIGGPEQYF
TGTGCCAGCAGCTTGATAGGGGGTCCCGAGCAGTACTTC
>TRBJ2-3|16|TRBD2|-|TRBV7-9
CASSLRWTSVGDTQYF
TGTGCCAGCAGCTTACGGTGGACTAGCGTAGGAGATACGCAGTATTTT
>TRBJ2-7|15|TRBD2|-|TRBV4-3
CASSQDLAGGLEQYF
TGCGCCAGCAGCCAGGATCTAGCGGGAGGTTTGGAGCAGTACTTC
>TRBJ1-4|17|-|-|TRBV4-1
CASSQAPHLATNEKLFF
TGCGCCAGCAGCCAAGCCCCCCATCTTGCAACTAATGAAAAACTGTTTTTT
>TRBJ2-3|15|TRBD2|-|TRBV7-2
CASSFLAGGGHTQYF
TGTGCCAGCAGCTTCTTAGCGGGAGGCGGACATACGCAGTATTTT
>TRBJ2-1|14|TRBD1|-|TRBV5-1
CASSLQGADNEQFF
TGCGCCAGCAGCTTACAGGGGGCGGATAATGAGCAGTTCTTC
>TRBJ2-7|16|TRBD2|-|TRBV2
CASSATGTSGIYEQYF
TGTGCCAGCAGTGCAACCGGGACTAGCGGGATCTACGAGCAGTACTTC
>TRBJ2-3|15|TRBD1|-|TRBV5-1
CASSGGQGAGDTQYF
TGCGCCAGCAGCGGGGGACAGGGGGCTGGAGATACGCAGTATTTT
>TRBJ2-7|15|-|-|TRBV6-6
CASSNPRETSYEQYF
TGTGCCAGCAGTAACCCCAGGGAGACTTCGTACGAGCAGTACTTC
>TRBJ1-4|12|-|-|TRBV19
CASSNLDEKLFF
TGTGCCAGTAGCAATCTGGATGAAAAACTGTTTTTT
>TRBJ1-5|13|TRBD1|-|TRBV6-1
CATLTGYNQPQHF
TGTGCCACCCTGACAGGGTACAATCAGCCCCAGCATTTT
>TRBJ2-7|15|TRBD2|few|TRBV25-1
CASSEGGREGYEQYF
TGTGCCAGCAGTGAGGGCGGGAGAGAGGGGTACGAGCAGTACTTC
>TRBJ2-4|16|TRBD1|-|TRBV28
CASSSTGGAPKNIQYF
TGTGCCAGCAGTTCCACAGGGGGCGCTCCCAAAAACATTCAGTACTTC
>TRBJ1-5|17|TRBD1|-|TRBV5-1
CASSSGPTGEGNQPQHF
TGCGCCAGCAGCTCAGGTCCGACAGGGGAGGGCAATCAGCCCCAGCATTTT
>TRBJ1-3|17|-|-|TRBV4-3
CASSQESSGARGNTIYF
TGCGCCAGCAGCCAAGAGAGCAGCGGGGCTAGGGGAAACACCATATATTTT
>TRBJ1-2|11|TRBD1|-|TRBV20-1
CRIGGNYGYTF
TGCAGAATAGGGGGCAACTATGGCTACACCTTC
>TRBJ1-2|13|TRBD1|-|TRBV30
CAWSLNDRDGYTF
TGTGCCTGGAGTTTGAACGACAGGGATGGCTACACCTTC
>TRBJ2-7|15|TRBD1|-|TRBV6-5
CASSSDRVRSGEQYF
TGTGCCAGCAGCTCCGACAGGGTGAGATCGGGTGAGCAGTACTTC
>TRBJ2-7|15|-|once|TRBV4-3
CASSQDPGLSYEQYF
TGCGCCAGCAGCCAAGACCCGGGGCTCTCCTACGAGCAGTACTTC
>TRBJ2-1|14|-|-|TRBV2
CASSGAGPSNEQFF
TGTGCCAGCAGTGGCGCGGGACCGAGCAATGAGCAGTTCTTC
>TRBJ2-3|15|-|-|TRBV5-4
CASSWKQRGTDTQYF
TGTGCCAGCAGCTGGAAGCAGCGGGGCACAGATACGCAGTATTTT